This TCR beta chain was profiled in a study of blood T cell repertoires in COVID-19. Some clones are missing from TCRdb's copy, which holds only in-frame ones; the method was immunoSEQ multiplex PCR. The table lists 60,000 to 75,000 clones, nearly 90% of them singletons, with 3.4% in the top ten. V shed 5 bases and J shed 10 bases, with 20 bases lying between them. The CDR3 totals 14 residues. Germline V CDR1 and CDR2: SGHTA, FQGNSA. This receptor was identified in a woman aged 50 to 65 with COVID-19, enrolled during active disease. V usage is TRBV7-2 and J usage is TRBJ1-1, with no clear D. Sequences were obtained from peripheral blood. The CDR3 region is CASSLSGVREGAFF. The CDR3 DNA reads TGTGCCAGCAGCCTTAGCGGGGTAAGGGAGGGAGCTTTCTTT.